A single T cell receptor beta chain is shown here with its context. CD45RO-negative, CCR7-positively selected cells formed the naive CD8 fraction, excluding terminally differentiated effector memory CD45RA+ cells. This entry belongs to a study of shared clonotypes between healthy human individuals. Some clones are missing from TCRdb's copy, which holds only in-frame ones; the method was immunoSEQ multiplex PCR. This sample has hundreds of thousands of clones, with about 92% found just once. This receptor was obtained from a man in his thirties or forties in good health. Sequencing used naive CD8+ T cells sorted from blood.

This chain's CDR3 is CASSGRTGWGTGELFF. The CDR3 DNA reads TGTGCCAGCAGCGGTCGGACAGGCTGGGGCACCGGGGAGCTGTTTTTT. The chain carries TRBV9 and TRBJ2-2; TRBD1 aligns across 7 bases. CDR3 length equals 16 residues. Trimming cost V 3 bases and J 4 bases; bases outside gene matches: 9. Germline CDR1 reads SGDLS; CDR2 reads YYNGEE. Together with reference TRBV9 and TRBJ2-2, the CDR3 gives the full variable domain: DSGVTQTPKHLITATGQRVTLRCSPRSGDLSVYWYQQSLDQGLQFLIQYYNGEERAKGNILERFSAQQFPDLHSELNLSSLELGDSALYFCASSGRTGWGTGELFFGEGSRLTVL.